This T cell receptor beta chain emerged from a study of beta chain features in type 1 diabetes. Study-wide findings and caveats: Patients with type 1 diabetes carried fewer insertions and had more deletions at their VDJ junctions. Moderate yet significant TCRB CDR3 shortening was seen in Type 1 diabetes patients in all four CD4+ subsets.

The isolated RNA, all of it, was reverse transcribed, so expressed TCRB transcripts were what got sequenced. TCRdb keeps only in-frame clones here, not all; method: immunoSEQ multiplex PCR. Among about 160,000 clones listed, approximately 8% were seen once. Germline loops: CDR1 MNHEY, CDR2 SVGAGI. Trimming cost V 7 bases and J 8 bases; bases outside gene matches: 9. The CDR3 has 14 residues. This clone was seen only a few times. Its antigen is not identified. This chain joins TRBV6-5 and TRBJ2-1; TRBD1 aligns across 9 bases. The origin of this receptor is a woman aged 40 to 55 with type 1 diabetes. Material for sequencing was central memory CD4+ T cells from blood. The CDR3 sequence: CASTPGTGIDEQFF. The CDR3 nucleotides read TGTGCCAGCACCCCCGGGACAGGGATCGATGAGCAGTTCTTC.